These 13 T cell receptor beta chains share one sample of origin, sequenced in a study of response to subunit inactivated influenza vaccine. TCRdb re-called the RT-PCR reads with MiXCR, one entry per CDR3 protein. The data show about 700,000 distinct CDR3 sequences, about 15% seen once. The sample in question was PBMCs from blood, obtained 14 to 15 days before vaccination. All receptors come from a man between 45 and 60 years old who received an inactivated influenza vaccine.

The chain joins TRBV20-1 to TRBJ2-2; 12 bases map to TRBD2. The germline gives CDR1 DFQATT, CDR2 SNEGSKA (reference sequence). This CDR3 comprises 15 residues. With V trimmed by 4 bases and J by 6 bases, 6 bases remained unmatched. CDR3 amino acids: CSAKASGGASGELFF. The CDR3 coding sequence is TGCAGTGCTAAAGCTAGCGGGGGGGCGTCCGGGGAGCTGTTTTTT.

In this sample, this clonotype turned up a few times. The chain combines TRBV20-1 with TRBJ2-1; 12 bases map to TRBD2. The CDR3 loop spans 17 amino acids. With 3 bases clipped from V and 6 bases from J, the junction kept 12 bases outside the gene matches. CDR1 and CDR2 (germline): DFQATT, SNEGSKA (reference sequence). CDR3 coding DNA: TGCAGTGCTAGGGCTAGCGGGAGGGCCTCTGGGGTCAATGAGCAGTTCTTC. It is translated as CSARASGRASGVNEQFF.

CDR3 in DNA: TGTGCCACCAGGGACTACCAAGAGACCCAGTACTTC. Translating gives CATRDYQETQYF. The chain links TRBV2 to TRBJ2-5; possible D gene TRBD2, 6 bases. The germline V and J ends were trimmed by 10 bases and 0 bases, with 9 bases remaining between them. The CDR3 covers 12 residues. CDR1 is SNHLY and CDR2 is FYNNEI in the germline V gene.

This chain links TRBV20-1 with TRBJ1-4, with 12 bases identical to TRBD1. CDR3 size: 18 residues. V shed 0 bases, J shed 8 bases, and the junction held 13 bases outside the gene matches. Germline CDR1 is DFQATT and CDR2 is SNEGSKA (reference sequence). The CDR3 here is CSARDLGQGATTREKLFF. The CDR3 DNA is TGCAGTGCTAGAGATCTGGGACAGGGGGCCACGACCCGCGAAAAACTGTTTTTT.

This clonotype was detected many times. CDR3 DNA: TGTGCCAGCAGTCGACAGGGGTTCTCCTACGAGCAGTACTTC. It encodes CASSRQGFSYEQYF. The gene calls are TRBV12-3 or TRBV12-4 and TRBJ2-7, with TRBD1 matching 8 bases. The CDR3 is 14 residues long. V lost 5 bases to trimming and J lost 0 bases; unmatched junction nucleotides: 3.

This sequence joins TRBV15 and TRBJ2-7, with D perhaps given as TRBD1 or TRBD2 (5 bases each). V was shortened by 0 bases and J by 7 bases, with 7 bases between the two germline ends. CDR3 length equals 12 residues. Germline V CDR1 and CDR2: LNHNV, YYDKDF (reference sequence). The CDR3 DNA follows: TGTGCCACCAGCAGAGATGGGGGTGAGCAGTACTTC. This encodes CATSRDGGEQYF.

This clonotype was seen only a few times. This chain joins TRBV20-1 and TRBJ2-5; 9 positions agree with TRBD1. The V gene's germline CDR1 is DFQATT and CDR2 SNEGSKA (reference sequence). The length of the CDR3 is 15 residues. V shed 5 bases, J shed 1 base, and the junction held 8 bases outside the gene matches. CDR3: CSAQGTGGFQETQYF. CDR3 nucleotide sequence: TGCAGTGCTCAGGGCACAGGGGGCTTCCAAGAGACCCAGTACTTC.

J is TRBJ2-7 and V is TRBV28, with TRBD1 as a possible D gene (5 bases). The CDR3 loop spans 14 amino acids. Trimming left V 5 bases short and J 3 bases short, with 14 bases between. Germline CDR1 and CDR2: MDHEN and SYDVKM. This chain's CDR3 is CASSPQDTNYEQYF. The CDR3 nucleotides are TGTGCCAGCAGTCCTCAGGACACCAACTACGAGCAGTACTTC.

This clonotype came up many times. The chain joins TRBV28 to TRBJ2-1; 9 bases are a match to TRBD1. V was pared by 1 base and J by 4 bases, with 2 bases of the junction left unmatched. The CDR3 is 15 amino acids. Germline V gene sequence: CDR1 MDHEN, CDR2 SYDVKM. In DNA form, the CDR3 reads TGTGCCAGCAGTTTATCCGGGACAGGGTACAATGAGCAGTTCTTC. Translated: CASSLSGTGYNEQFF.

The chain joins TRBV12-3 or TRBV12-4 to TRBJ2-1, with TRBD2 matching 7 bases. The CDR3 is 13 amino acids. V trimming: 8 bases; J trimming: 6 bases; junction bases outside the gene matches: 7. CDR3 nucleotide sequence: TGTGCCAGCGGGGAGACTAGCTCCAATGAGCAGTTCTTC. As protein: CASGETSSNEQFF.

As regards this clonotype: A much larger clone differs from this one at a single base, so this may be a read error. The rearrangement joins TRBV12-3 or TRBV12-4 to TRBJ1-6, with D maybe TRBD1 (5 bases). The V gene lost 6 bases and the J gene lost 11 bases, with 14 bases spanning the gap. CDR3 size: 13 residues. The CDR3 nucleotides read TGTGCCAGCAGGGCCGGGGGGAGGCCACCCCTCCACTTT. Translating gives CASRAGGRPPLHF.

This clonotype showed up just a few times. The V gene is TRBV7-9, the J gene TRBJ2-5, with TRBD2 matching 7 bases. CDR1 is SEHNR, CDR2 FQNEAQ, per germline (reference sequence). The CDR3 contains 14 residues. J gave up 1 base and V 4 bases, and 3 bases lay outside the gene matches. For the CDR3, the DNA is TGTGCCAGCAGCTGGGGGGGGATCCAAGAGACCCAGTACTTC. Protein: CASSWGGIQETQYF.

This CDR3 is CSALDRRSYGYTF. The CDR3 bases are TGCAGTGCTCTGGACAGGCGCAGCTATGGCTACACCTTC. This chain joins TRBV20-1 and TRBJ1-2, with 7 bases that match TRBD1. The CDR3 sequence is 13 residues long. V lost 5 bases, J lost 4 bases, and 7 bases stayed unmatched. Germline lookup yields CDR1 DFQATT and CDR2 SNEGSKA (reference sequence).